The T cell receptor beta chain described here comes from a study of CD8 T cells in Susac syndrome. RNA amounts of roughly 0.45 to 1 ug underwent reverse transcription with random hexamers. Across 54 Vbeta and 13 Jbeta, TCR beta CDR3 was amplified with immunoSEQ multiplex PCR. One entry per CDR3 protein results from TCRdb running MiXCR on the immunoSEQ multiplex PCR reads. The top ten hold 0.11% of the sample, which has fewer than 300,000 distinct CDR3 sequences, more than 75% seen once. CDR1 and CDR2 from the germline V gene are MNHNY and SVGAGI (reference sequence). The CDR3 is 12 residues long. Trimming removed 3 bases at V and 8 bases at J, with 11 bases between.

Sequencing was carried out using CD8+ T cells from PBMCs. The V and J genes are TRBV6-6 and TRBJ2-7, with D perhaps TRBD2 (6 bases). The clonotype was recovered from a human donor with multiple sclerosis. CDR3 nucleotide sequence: TGTGCCAGCAGTTATGAGCGGGTTAAGCAGTACTTC. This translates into CASSYERVKQYF.